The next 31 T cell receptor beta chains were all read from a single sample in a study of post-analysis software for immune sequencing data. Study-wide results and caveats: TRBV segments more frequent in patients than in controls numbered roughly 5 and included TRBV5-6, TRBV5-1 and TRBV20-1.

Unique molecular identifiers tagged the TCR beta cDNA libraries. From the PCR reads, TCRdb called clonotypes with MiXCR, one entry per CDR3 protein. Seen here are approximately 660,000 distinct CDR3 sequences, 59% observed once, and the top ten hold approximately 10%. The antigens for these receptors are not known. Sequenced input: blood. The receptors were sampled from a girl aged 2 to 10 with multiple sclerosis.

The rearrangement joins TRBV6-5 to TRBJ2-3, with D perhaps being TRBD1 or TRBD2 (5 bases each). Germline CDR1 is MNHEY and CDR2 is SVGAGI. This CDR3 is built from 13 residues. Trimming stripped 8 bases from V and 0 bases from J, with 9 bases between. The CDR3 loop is CASRDLSTDTQYF. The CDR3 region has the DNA TGTGCCAGCCGGGACCTTAGCACAGATACGCAGTATTTT.

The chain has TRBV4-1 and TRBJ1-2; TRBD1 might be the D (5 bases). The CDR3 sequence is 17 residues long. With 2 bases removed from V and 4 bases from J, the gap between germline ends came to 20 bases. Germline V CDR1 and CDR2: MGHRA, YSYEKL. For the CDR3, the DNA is TGCGCCAGCAGCCAACCTCCCTTGGGACGCCCCACCTATGGCTACACCTTC. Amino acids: CASSQPPLGRPTYGYTF.

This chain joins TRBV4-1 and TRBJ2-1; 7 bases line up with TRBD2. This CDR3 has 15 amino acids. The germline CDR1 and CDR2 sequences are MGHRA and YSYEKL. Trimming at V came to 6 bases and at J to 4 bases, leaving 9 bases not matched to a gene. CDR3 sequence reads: CASRQLSGNYNEQFF. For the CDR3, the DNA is TGCGCCAGCAGGCAACTGAGCGGGAATTACAATGAGCAGTTCTTC.

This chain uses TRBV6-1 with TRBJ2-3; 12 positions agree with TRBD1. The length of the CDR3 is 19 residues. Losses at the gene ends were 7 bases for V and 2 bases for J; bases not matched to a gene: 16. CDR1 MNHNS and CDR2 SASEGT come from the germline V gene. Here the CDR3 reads CASTNDPGRDRGPTDTQYF. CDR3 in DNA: TGTGCCAGCACCAATGACCCGGGACGGGACAGGGGGCCCACAGATACGCAGTATTTT.

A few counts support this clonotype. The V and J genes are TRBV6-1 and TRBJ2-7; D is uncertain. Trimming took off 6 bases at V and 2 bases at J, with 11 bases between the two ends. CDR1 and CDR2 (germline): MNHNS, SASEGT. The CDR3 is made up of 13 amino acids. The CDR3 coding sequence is TGTGCCAGCAGAGCCGGCCTCCCCTACGAGCAGTACTTC. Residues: CASRAGLPYEQYF.

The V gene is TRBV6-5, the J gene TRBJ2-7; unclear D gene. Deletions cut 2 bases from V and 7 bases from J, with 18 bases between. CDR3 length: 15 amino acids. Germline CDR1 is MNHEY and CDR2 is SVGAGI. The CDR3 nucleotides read TGTGCCAGCAGTTACCAAGAACAAACCTACAATGAGCAGTACTTC. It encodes CASSYQEQTYNEQYF.

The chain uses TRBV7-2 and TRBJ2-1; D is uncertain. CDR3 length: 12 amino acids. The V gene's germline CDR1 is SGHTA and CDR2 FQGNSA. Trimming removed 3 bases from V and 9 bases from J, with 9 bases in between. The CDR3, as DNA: TGTGCCAGCAGCTTCCTTAAGAGTGAGCAGTTCTTC. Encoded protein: CASSFLKSEQFF.

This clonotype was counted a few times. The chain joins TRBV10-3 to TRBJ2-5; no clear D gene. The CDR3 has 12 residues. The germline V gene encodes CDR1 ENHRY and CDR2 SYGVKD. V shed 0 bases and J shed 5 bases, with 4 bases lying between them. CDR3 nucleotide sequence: TGTGCCATCAGTGAGTCCCCCGAGACCCAGTACTTC. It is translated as CAISESPETQYF.

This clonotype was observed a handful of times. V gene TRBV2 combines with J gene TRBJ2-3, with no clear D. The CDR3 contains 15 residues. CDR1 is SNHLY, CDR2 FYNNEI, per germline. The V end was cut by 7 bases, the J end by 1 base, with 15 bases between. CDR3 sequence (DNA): TGTGCCAGCATTCCTCTTACCAGTCGCACAGATACGCAGTATTTT. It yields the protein CASIPLTSRTDTQYF.

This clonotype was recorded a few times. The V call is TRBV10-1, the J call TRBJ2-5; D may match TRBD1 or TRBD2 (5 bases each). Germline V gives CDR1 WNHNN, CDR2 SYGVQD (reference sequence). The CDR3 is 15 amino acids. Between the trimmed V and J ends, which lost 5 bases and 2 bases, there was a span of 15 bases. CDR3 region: CASSPAGTLQETQYF. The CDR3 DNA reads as TGCGCCAGCAGTCCAGCCGGGACGCTTCAAGAGACCCAGTACTTC.

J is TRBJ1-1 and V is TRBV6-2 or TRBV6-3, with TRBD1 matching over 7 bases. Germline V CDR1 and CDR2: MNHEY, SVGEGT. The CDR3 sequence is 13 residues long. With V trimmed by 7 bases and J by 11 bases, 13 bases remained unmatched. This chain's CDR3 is CASTDGDSYRAFF. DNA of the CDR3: TGTGCCAGCACCGATGGGGACAGCTATAGGGCTTTCTTT.

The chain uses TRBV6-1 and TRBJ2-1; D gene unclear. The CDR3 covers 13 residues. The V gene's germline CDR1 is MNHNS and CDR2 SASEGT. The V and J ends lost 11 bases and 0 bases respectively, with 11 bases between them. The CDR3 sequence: CAGAAASYNEQFF. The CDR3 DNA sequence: TGTGCCGGAGCAGCCGCCTCCTACAATGAGCAGTTCTTC.

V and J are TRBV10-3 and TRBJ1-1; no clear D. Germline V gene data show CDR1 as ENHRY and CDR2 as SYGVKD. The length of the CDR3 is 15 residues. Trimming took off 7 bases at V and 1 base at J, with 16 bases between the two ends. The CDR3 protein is CAIKGTGSGNTEAFF. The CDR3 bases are TGTGCCATCAAGGGCACTGGGTCGGGGAACACTGAAGCTTTCTTT.

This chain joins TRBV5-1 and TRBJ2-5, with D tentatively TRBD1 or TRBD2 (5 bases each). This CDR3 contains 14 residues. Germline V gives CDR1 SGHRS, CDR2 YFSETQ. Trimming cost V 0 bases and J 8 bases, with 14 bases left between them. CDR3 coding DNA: TGCGCCAGCAGCTTGGCCGAACATGGGGGAACCCAGTACTTC. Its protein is CASSLAEHGGTQYF.

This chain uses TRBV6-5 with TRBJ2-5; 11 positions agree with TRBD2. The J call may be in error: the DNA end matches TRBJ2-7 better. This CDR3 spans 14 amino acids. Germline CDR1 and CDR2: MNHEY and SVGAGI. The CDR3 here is CASQGLAEPYEQYF. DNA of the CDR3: TGTGCCAGCCAGGGACTAGCGGAGCCCTACGAGCAGTACTTC.

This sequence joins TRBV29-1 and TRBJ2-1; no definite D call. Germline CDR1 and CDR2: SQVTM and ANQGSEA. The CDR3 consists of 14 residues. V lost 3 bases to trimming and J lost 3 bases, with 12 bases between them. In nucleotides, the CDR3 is TGCAGCGTTGAGTCGGCCCCTGGCTACAATGAGCAGTTCTTC. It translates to CSVESAPGYNEQFF.

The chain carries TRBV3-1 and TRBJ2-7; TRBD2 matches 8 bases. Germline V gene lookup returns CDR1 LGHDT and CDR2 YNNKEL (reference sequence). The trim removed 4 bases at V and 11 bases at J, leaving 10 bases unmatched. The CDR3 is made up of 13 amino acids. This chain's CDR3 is CASSRRLARDEYF. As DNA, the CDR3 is TGTGCCAGCAGCCGCCGACTAGCGAGGGATGAGTACTTC.

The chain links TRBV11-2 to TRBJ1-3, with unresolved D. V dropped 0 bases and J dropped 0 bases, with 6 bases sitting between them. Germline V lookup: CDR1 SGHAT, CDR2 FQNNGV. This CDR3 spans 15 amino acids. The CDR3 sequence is CASSLEGSSGNTIYF. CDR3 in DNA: TGTGCCAGCAGCTTAGAAGGGAGCTCTGGAAACACCATATATTTT.

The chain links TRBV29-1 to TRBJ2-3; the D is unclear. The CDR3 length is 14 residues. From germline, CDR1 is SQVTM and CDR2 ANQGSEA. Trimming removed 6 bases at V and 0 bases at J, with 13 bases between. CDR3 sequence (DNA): TGCAGCGTCGGTCGACCGTCAAGCACAGATACGCAGTATTTT. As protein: CSVGRPSSTDTQYF.

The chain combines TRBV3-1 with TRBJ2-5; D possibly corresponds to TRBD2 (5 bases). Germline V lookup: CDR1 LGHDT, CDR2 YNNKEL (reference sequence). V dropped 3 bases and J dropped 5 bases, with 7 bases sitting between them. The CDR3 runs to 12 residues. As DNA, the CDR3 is TGTGCCAGCAGCCAGTGGAGGGAGACCCAGTACTTC. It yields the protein CASSQWRETQYF.

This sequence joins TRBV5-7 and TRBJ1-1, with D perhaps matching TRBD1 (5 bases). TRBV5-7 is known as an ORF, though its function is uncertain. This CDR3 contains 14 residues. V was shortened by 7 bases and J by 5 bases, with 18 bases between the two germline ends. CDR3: CASQPTGPGTEAFF. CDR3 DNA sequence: TGTGCCAGCCAACCCACAGGCCCGGGGACTGAAGCTTTCTTT.

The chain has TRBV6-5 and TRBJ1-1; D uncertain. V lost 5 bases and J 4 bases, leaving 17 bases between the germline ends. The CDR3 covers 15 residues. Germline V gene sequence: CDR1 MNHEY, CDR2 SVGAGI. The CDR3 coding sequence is TGTGCCAGCAGTCTAGTGGATAGTTATGGCACTGAAGCTTTCTTT. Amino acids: CASSLVDSYGTEAFF.

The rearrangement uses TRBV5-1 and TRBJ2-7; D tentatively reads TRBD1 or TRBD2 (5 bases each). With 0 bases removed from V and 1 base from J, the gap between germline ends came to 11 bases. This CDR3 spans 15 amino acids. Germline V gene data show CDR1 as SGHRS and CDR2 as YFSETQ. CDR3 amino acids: CASSLEGPKSYEQYF. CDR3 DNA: TGCGCCAGCAGCTTGGAGGGACCAAAATCCTACGAGCAGTACTTC.

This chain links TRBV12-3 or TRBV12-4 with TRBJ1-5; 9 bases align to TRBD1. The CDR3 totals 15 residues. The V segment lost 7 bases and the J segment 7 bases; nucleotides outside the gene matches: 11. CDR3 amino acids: CASTKTGTGMQPQHF. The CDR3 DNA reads TGTGCCAGCACCAAGACCGGGACAGGGATGCAGCCCCAGCATTTT.

The CDR3 spells CSARNTRQRDGYTF. CDR3 bases: TGCAGTGCTAGAAATACACGGCAAAGAGATGGCTACACCTTC. The chain recombines TRBV20-1 with TRBJ1-2; no definite D call. The CDR3 extends over 14 amino acids. Per the germline V gene, CDR1 is DFQATT and CDR2 is SNEGSKA (reference sequence). The germline V and J ends were trimmed by 2 bases and 6 bases, with 16 bases remaining between them.

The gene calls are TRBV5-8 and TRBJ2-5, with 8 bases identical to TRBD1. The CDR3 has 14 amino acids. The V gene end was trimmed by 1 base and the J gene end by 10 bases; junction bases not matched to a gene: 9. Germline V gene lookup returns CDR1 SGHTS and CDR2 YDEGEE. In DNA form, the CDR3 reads TGTGCCAGCAGCTTGAGACTCCGCGACAGGGGCCAGTACTTC. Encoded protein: CASSLRLRDRGQYF.

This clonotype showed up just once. The CDR3 nucleotides are TGTGCCAGCAGCCAGTCGGCGGCTAGCGGGGGCCCTTACAATGAGCAGTTCTTC. It is translated as CASSQSAASGGPYNEQFF. The rearrangement links TRBV3-1 to TRBJ2-1, with 10 bases that match TRBD2. The CDR3 spans 18 residues. The germline V gene encodes CDR1 LGHDT and CDR2 YNNKEL (reference sequence). V dropped 3 bases and J dropped 4; count of bases not matched to a gene: 12.

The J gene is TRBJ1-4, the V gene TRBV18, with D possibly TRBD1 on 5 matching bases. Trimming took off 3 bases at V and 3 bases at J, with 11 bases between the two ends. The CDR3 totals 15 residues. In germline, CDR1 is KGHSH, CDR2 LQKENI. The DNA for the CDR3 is TGTGCCAGCTCACCGCGGGACGGCCCTAATGAAAAACTGTTTTTT. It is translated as CASSPRDGPNEKLFF.

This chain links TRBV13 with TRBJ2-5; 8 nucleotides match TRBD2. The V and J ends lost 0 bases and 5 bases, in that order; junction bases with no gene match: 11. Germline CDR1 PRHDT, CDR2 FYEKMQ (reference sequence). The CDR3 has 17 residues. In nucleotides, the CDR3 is TGTGCCAGCAGCTTAGGAACCGGGACTAGATATGGGGAGACCCAGTACTTC. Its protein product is CASSLGTGTRYGETQYF.

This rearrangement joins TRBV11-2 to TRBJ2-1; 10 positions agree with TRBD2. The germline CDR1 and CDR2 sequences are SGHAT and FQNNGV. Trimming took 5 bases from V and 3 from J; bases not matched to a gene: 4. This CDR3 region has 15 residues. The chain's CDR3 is CASSATSGVYNEQFF. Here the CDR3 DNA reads TGTGCCAGCAGCGCCACTAGCGGGGTCTACAATGAGCAGTTCTTC. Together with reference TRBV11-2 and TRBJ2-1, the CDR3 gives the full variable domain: EAGVAQSPRYKIIEKRQSVAFWCNPISGHATLYWYQQILGQGPKLLIQFQNNGVVDDSQLPKDRFSAERLKGVDSTLKIQPAKLEDSAVYLCASSATSGVYNEQFFGPGTRLTVL.

The CDR3 nucleotides read TGTGCCAGCAGTTTATTAGCGTATACCCCTCCGGAGACCCAGTACTTC. Its translation is CASSLLAYTPPETQYF. The genes are TRBV27 and TRBJ2-5, with D perhaps matching TRBD2 (5 bases). Germline V gene sequence: CDR1 MNHEY, CDR2 SMNVEV (reference sequence). The CDR3 spans 16 residues. Trimming removed 1 base from V and 5 bases from J, with 17 bases in between.